The following is a T cell receptor beta chain sequence with its context. The antigen this receptor binds is unknown. No base-level quality is on record; no much larger clone is a single base apart. Other DNA sequences within the sample encode an identical CDR3. The germline V and J ends show losses of 4 bases and 4 bases respectively, and no gene match explains 3 bases of the junction. CDR1 SGHDT and CDR2 YYEEEE are derived from the germline V gene. From its cysteine to its phenylalanine, the CDR3 spans 13 amino acids. Only CDR3 DNA is held: 39 bases, read in frame from base 1. The data originate from a study of shared clonotypes between healthy human individuals (dated by TCRdb to 2020 to 2021). Context from the whole study: A couple of women and a few men aged 18 to 49 years were included in the cohort. For each donor, three plates each were used for CD4 naive and CD4 memory, two plates were used for CD8 naive, and one plate was used for CD8 memory. Libraries were prepared and TCR repertoires were sequenced by different laboratories using diverse techniques, in order to increase sequencing depth and limit assay-specific biases. Leukapheresis yielded between about 0.94 and 9 billion PBMCs per donor. The study deeply sequenced blood TCR repertoires of five healthy adults to estimate repertoire size and the extent of clonotype sharing between individuals. General findings and caveats noted by the study authors: Based on pairwise subsampling, the degree of clonotype sharing among donors was expected to be affected by sequencing depth. Compared with non-shared clonotypes, the clonotypes found in all four sorted-subset donors had higher generation probabilities. When several donors were compared, the shared fraction of clonotypes was approximately 5% for naive CD4, around 3.5% for naive CD8, 2% to 2.5% for memory CD4, and 0.35% to 0.5% for memory CD8. Even with the large sequencing depth, rarefaction of the sorted-subset datasets indicated that sequencing was incomplete. Only blood was sampled, and tissue TCR repertoires likely differ from those in blood. The small number of donors limited the genetic and exposure-history diversity represented. Naive subsets generally had larger estimated clonotype richness than memory subsets did.

Using the deep immunoSEQ assay, multiplex PCR amplified TCR CDR3 regions from genomic DNA. Extracted genomic DNA from each cell subset was distributed evenly across all wells of several immunoSEQ 96-well plates, and each plate was treated as a replicate. Each replicate PCR for sorted subsets received around 200 ng genomic DNA, equal to about 30,000 T cell genomes. Purified libraries were measured with a Qubit 3.0 fluorometer, size-checked on a Bioanalyzer 2100, and measured again with the KAPA Library Quantification kit. Each immunoSEQ 96-well plate was sequenced on its own single-read 150-cycle Illumina NextSeq 550 flow cell. The paper's data handling went like this. Because only junctional sequences without quality scores were contained in the immunoSEQ output, filtering matching that applied to full-length reads could not be performed. To assign V/J genes and CDR3, sequences were annotated using PyIR, a Python wrapper for IgBLAST v1.9, with IMGT germline references. Any read was removed if the V/J assignment was weak (E-value above 1e-6), the CDR3 was missing, or the read contained stop codons, out-of-frame junctions, or ambiguous translated residues. A V3J clonotype was defined by an identical inferred V gene, J gene, and CDR3 amino acid sequence. The percentage overlap between two repertoires was calculated by dividing the number of shared unique clonotypes by the size of the smaller repertoire. Repertoire richness was assessed with RTK rarefaction, the Chao1 estimator, and Recon v2.1 estimates of unobserved clonotypes. OLGA was used to compute generation probabilities for all TCRbeta clonotypes that the gDNA method yielded from four donors. The clones in this table, taken by TCRdb from immuneACCESS, are in-frame only. Not every clone is retained; where verified, under half of the shortfall comes from an unresolved V gene, and the cause of the rest is unknown. The V and J calls and the clone size are those of that table, but D and trimming were determined from the DNA. The sample profile shows nearly 2 million clones; approximately 95% of them were found once. Together, the top ten hold around 1.2% of the sample.

CD8 naive samples were CD45RO-negative cells positively selected for CCR7, giving a CD45RA+CCR7+ population that excluded TemRA cells. The donors were healthy, HIV-negative adults with no recently reported acute infections or vaccinations. Every donor was a Caucasian adult living in Nashville, Tennessee, USA. After blood collection by leukapheresis, PBMCs were isolated using Ficoll-Histopaque density gradient centrifugation and then cryopreserved in the vapor phase of liquid nitrogen. Analytical flow cytometry was used to check the purity and quantity of every magnetically sorted T cell population. Genomic DNA was isolated from each sorted fraction and quantified by UV absorbance on a Nanodrop 2000c.

Sequencing was performed on naive CD8+ T cells sorted from blood. What this sample's cell subset or site label stands for: CD45RA+CCR7+. The clonotype was recovered from a young man in good health. The chain joins TRBV5-6 to TRBJ2-5; 8 central bases correspond to TRBD1. DNA sequence: TGTGCCAGCAGCCCCACAGGGGGAGAGACCCAGTACTTC. Protein translation: CASSPTGGETQYF.